This T cell receptor (beta chain) stems from a study of neurological immune-mediated disorders. General observations from the study: No CDR3 amino acid sequences recurred among expanded clones across subjects, suggesting private repertoires in all groups.

On this clonotype itself: Its matching antigen is unknown.

Time point reported: longitudinal time-point 2. From 2 million PBMCs stored at -80 C, the unsorted libraries were generated. Template-switch 5'RACE cDNA synthesis added a 10-nucleotide unique molecular identifier. TCRdb processed the 5' RACE reads anew with MiXCR; each CDR3 protein has one entry. In the table there are under 100,000 distinct CDR3 sequences, about 13% of which are singletons. This CDR3 is 17 amino acids long. Germline loops: CDR1 SEHNR, CDR2 FQNEAQ (reference sequence). Trimming took 4 bases from V and 6 from J, leaving 25 bases between them. V and J are TRBV7-9 and TRBJ2-7; possibly TRBD1 or TRBD2 for D (6 bases each). Material for sequencing was PBMCs. This TCR was recovered from a female donor with HTLV-1-associated myelopathy (HAM/TSP). The CDR3 protein is CASSSPLGRRGDIEQYF. CDR3 DNA sequence: TGTGCCAGCAGCTCCCCTTTAGGACGGAGGGGGGATATCGAGCAGTACTTC.